The rows below give T cell receptor beta chains drawn from one sample of a study of shared T cell receptors in the human thymus. Sequenced by immunoSEQ multiplex PCR; TCRdb stores in-frame clones only, minus some. Counted here are some 720,000 clones, approximately 90% occurring once; the ten biggest clones make up around 0.01%. A further study also used this sample, focusing on human thymus T cells.

The sample comprised thymocytes. The source of these receptors is a boy under two years old with a congenital heart defect. Each CDR3 is given with its conserved first and last residue. D genes are given only for firm matches. Expanded clones get a size class; other rows say once, few or many, or leave the size out.

DNA: TGCGCCAGCAGCCTGGACAGGGGGAGACCTAGCGGGAGGGGAAATGAGCAGTTCTTC
CDR3: CASSLDRGRPSGRGNEQFF
V: TRBV5-1
D: TRBD2
size: -
J: TRBJ2-1

DNA: TGTGCCAGCAGCTTGGTTGGGCCAAATGGGTACGAGCAGTACTTC
CDR3: CASSLVGPNGYEQYF
V: TRBV5-6
D: -
size: -
J: TRBJ2-7

DNA: TGCGCCAGCAGCTTGGCCAAGGGACAGGGTAACGGGGATACTGAAGCTTTCTTT
CDR3: CASSLAKGQGNGDTEAFF
V: TRBV5-1
D: TRBD1
size: -
J: TRBJ1-1

DNA: TGTGCCACCAGCAGGCAAGACGGACTAGCGGGAGGACAAACAACTAGCACAGATACGCAGTATTTT
CDR3: CATSRQDGLAGGQTTSTDTQYF
V: TRBV15
D: TRBD2
size: -
J: TRBJ2-3

DNA: TGTGCCAGCAGCGCTAGACAGACAAACATTCAGTACTTC
CDR3: CASSARQTNIQYF
V: TRBV9
D: -
size: -
J: TRBJ2-4

DNA: TGCGCCAGCAGCCACAGGGACACCGGGGAGCTGTTTTTT
CDR3: CASSHRDTGELFF
V: TRBV4-3
D: -
size: -
J: TRBJ2-2

DNA: TGTGCCAGCAGACCCCTCGGGGCCAAAAACATTCAGTACTTC
CDR3: CASRPLGAKNIQYF
V: TRBV28
D: -
size: -
J: TRBJ2-4

DNA: TGTGCCAGCAGCCCCTACCCACCCCGGGACAGGGGAGTGAGTGGCTACACCTTC
CDR3: CASSPYPPRDRGVSGYTF
V: TRBV5-5
D: TRBD1
size: -
J: TRBJ1-2

DNA: TGTGCCAGCAACCCTGGCGGGTTTTTAAATCAGCCCCAGCATTTT
CDR3: CASNPGGFLNQPQHF
V: TRBV27
D: -
size: -
J: TRBJ1-5

DNA: TGCAGCGTTCTCCTGGGGGACAGGGATGACGAGCAGTACTTC
CDR3: CSVLLGDRDDEQYF
V: TRBV29-1
D: TRBD1
size: -
J: TRBJ2-7

DNA: TGTGCCAGCAGTCCCAGGGCCTCTGGGGCCAACGTCCTGACTTTC
CDR3: CASSPRASGANVLTF
V: TRBV28
D: -
size: few
J: TRBJ2-6

DNA: TGTGCCATCAGTGAGTCTGGGACAGGGGCGGCAGGCTACACCTTC
CDR3: CAISESGTGAAGYTF
V: TRBV10-3
D: TRBD1
size: once
J: TRBJ1-2

DNA: TGTGCCAGCAGCGAGGGGGCCAGCAACACTGAAGCTTTCTTT
CDR3: CASSEGASNTEAFF
V: TRBV5-6
D: TRBD1
size: few
J: TRBJ1-1

DNA: TGTGCCAGCAGTCCTTCGGACAGGCCCACCACAGATACGCAGTATTTT
CDR3: CASSPSDRPTTDTQYF
V: TRBV28
D: TRBD1
size: -
J: TRBJ2-3

DNA: TGTGCCAGCTCACGTGCGAGGTCGGGACAGGGTGCCCATTATAGCAATCAGCCCCAGCATTTT
CDR3: CASSRARSGQGAHYSNQPQHF
V: TRBV18
D: TRBD1
size: -
J: TRBJ1-5

DNA: TGCGCCAGCAGCCAAGATAGTGCAGGGAACTATGGCTACACCTTC
CDR3: CASSQDSAGNYGYTF
V: TRBV4-3
D: -
size: -
J: TRBJ1-2

DNA: TGTGCCAGCAGTGAGAGGGGGCCCAACACAGATACGCAGTATTTT
CDR3: CASSERGPNTDTQYF
V: TRBV25-1
D: TRBD1
size: once
J: TRBJ2-3

DNA: TGTGCCAGCAGTACCTGGACAGGGCCACTAGCCAAAAACATTCAGTACTTC
CDR3: CASSTWTGPLAKNIQYF
V: TRBV28
D: TRBD1
size: -
J: TRBJ2-4

DNA: TGTGCCAGCACCCCGGACAGGGCCTCCTACGAGCAGTACTTC
CDR3: CASTPDRASYEQYF
V: TRBV7-6
D: TRBD1
size: -
J: TRBJ2-7

DNA: TGCGCCAGCAGCCTCGCAGCGACAGGATTTGACTATGGCTACACCTTC
CDR3: CASSLAATGFDYGYTF
V: TRBV4-3
D: -
size: -
J: TRBJ1-2

DNA: TGTGCCACCAGCAGACTTGGACAGGTGGGGCCGGTATACGAGCAGTACTTC
CDR3: CATSRLGQVGPVYEQYF
V: TRBV15
D: TRBD1
size: -
J: TRBJ2-7

DNA: TGTGCCAGCAGCCAGCGGGACACAGATACGCAGTATTTT
CDR3: CASSQRDTDTQYF
V: TRBV5-4
D: TRBD2
size: -
J: TRBJ2-3

DNA: TGTGCCAGCAGGGATCCCGGGACAGGGGGCGTCGGCTACACCTTC
CDR3: CASRDPGTGGVGYTF
V: TRBV5-8
D: TRBD1
size: -
J: TRBJ1-2

DNA: TGTGCCAGCTCGCGAGGTCGGGGGCAGCCCCAGCATTTT
CDR3: CASSRGRGQPQHF
V: TRBV18
D: -
size: -
J: TRBJ1-5

DNA: TGTGCCAGCAGCCCGAACGATGGCGGGGGGCAGCCGTATTTT
CDR3: CASSPNDGGGQPYF
V: TRBV6-5
D: TRBD2
size: -
J: TRBJ2-3

DNA: TGTGCCACCAGCAGACACCCCCGAGCAGGGGAGTCAGTCGGCTACACCTTC
CDR3: CATSRHPRAGESVGYTF
V: TRBV15
D: -
size: -
J: TRBJ1-2

DNA: TGCGCCAGCAGTTTCCACCGTATAGCGGGACTGGCGAACACCGGGGAGCTGTTTTTT
CDR3: CASSFHRIAGLANTGELFF
V: TRBV5-1
D: TRBD2
size: -
J: TRBJ2-2

DNA: TGTGCCAGCAGTCCCGGCACAGTCAGCAATCAGCCCCAGCATTTT
CDR3: CASSPGTVSNQPQHF
V: TRBV6-1
D: -
size: -
J: TRBJ1-5

DNA: TGCGCCAGCAGCCTGGGACTAGCGGAAACCTACGAGCAGTACTTC
CDR3: CASSLGLAETYEQYF
V: TRBV4-1
D: TRBD2
size: -
J: TRBJ2-7

DNA: TGTGCCAGCAGCTTACTACTCCTACGGGAGGTCGGTCCCGGGGAGCTGTTTTTT
CDR3: CASSLLLLREVGPGELFF
V: TRBV11-3
D: TRBD2
size: -
J: TRBJ2-2

DNA: TGTGCCAGCTCACCAATGGGACAGGGGGGATACAATGAGCAGTTCTTC
CDR3: CASSPMGQGGYNEQFF
V: TRBV18
D: TRBD1
size: -
J: TRBJ2-1

DNA: TGTGCCAGCAGCGTGACCTTTCTCTTGGCGGGAACTGAAGCTTTCTTT
CDR3: CASSVTFLLAGTEAFF
V: TRBV6-4
D: -
size: -
J: TRBJ1-1

DNA: TGCGCCAGCAGCTTCCAGGGGAGAGCGGGATCCTCCTACGAGCAGTACTTC
CDR3: CASSFQGRAGSSYEQYF
V: TRBV5-1
D: -
size: once
J: TRBJ2-7

DNA: TGTGCCAGCAGCCAAGGTCTCAGCGGAGGAACTAATGAAAAACTGTTTTTT
CDR3: CASSQGLSGGTNEKLFF
V: TRBV4-2
D: -
size: few
J: TRBJ1-4

DNA: TGTGCCAGCAGCGTAGGGCGCGGCAGGGCGGCTGGAAACACCATATATTTT
CDR3: CASSVGRGRAAGNTIYF
V: TRBV9
D: -
size: -
J: TRBJ1-3

DNA: TGTGCCAGCAGCTTAGAGCCCTCGGGACACAACTCTGGAAACACCATATATTTT
CDR3: CASSLEPSGHNSGNTIYF
V: TRBV11-1
D: -
size: -
J: TRBJ1-3

DNA: TGCGCCAGCAGTAAAAAGCCGGGGACTAATGAAAAACTGTTTTTT
CDR3: CASSKKPGTNEKLFF
V: TRBV4-1
D: -
size: -
J: TRBJ1-4

DNA: TGTGCCAGCAGCCCAGAGACTAGCCCCAAAACCCAGTACTTC
CDR3: CASSPETSPKTQYF
V: TRBV7-2
D: TRBD2
size: -
J: TRBJ2-5

DNA: TGTGCCAGCAGTGGGGACAGGGCGTGCTACACCTTC
CDR3: CASSGDRACYTF
V: TRBV27
D: TRBD1
size: -
J: TRBJ1-2

DNA: TGTGCCAGCAGCTCAAGCGGGACTAGCGGGACCTACGAGCAGTACTTC
CDR3: CASSSSGTSGTYEQYF
V: TRBV11-3
D: TRBD2
size: -
J: TRBJ2-7

DNA: TGTGCCATCACTAGTCCCGGGACAGGGGCCGGGGCCAACGTCCTGACTTTC
CDR3: CAITSPGTGAGANVLTF
V: TRBV10-3
D: TRBD1
size: -
J: TRBJ2-6

DNA: TGTGCCAGCAGTCCCATTCGACAGGGGAGAAACGAGCAGTACTTC
CDR3: CASSPIRQGRNEQYF
V: TRBV6-5
D: TRBD1
size: once
J: TRBJ2-7

DNA: TGTGCCAGCAGCGACCTGGGGCGGGACACAGATACGCAGTATTTT
CDR3: CASSDLGRDTDTQYF
V: TRBV5-6
D: -
size: -
J: TRBJ2-3

DNA: TGTGCCAGCAGTCCCCACGACAGGGGCCGGCAGCCCCAGCATTTT
CDR3: CASSPHDRGRQPQHF
V: TRBV6-5
D: TRBD1
size: -
J: TRBJ1-5

DNA: TGCGCCAGCAGCCAAGAAGGGACAGGGGGCACTGAAGCTTTCTTT
CDR3: CASSQEGTGGTEAFF
V: TRBV4-3
D: TRBD1
size: -
J: TRBJ1-1

DNA: TGCGCCAGCAGCCAAGAGCCAGGGGGCCAATTACGAAAACTGTTTTTT
CDR3: CASSQEPGGQLRKLFF
V: TRBV4-3
D: TRBD1
size: -
J: TRBJ1-4

DNA: TGTGCGGCCCGGGGGGGACTCTACGAGCAGTACTTC
CDR3: CAARGGLYEQYF
V: TRBV6-5
D: TRBD2
size: -
J: TRBJ2-7

DNA: TGTGCCAGCAGCTCTATTCGGGGGGGGAACACTGAAGCTTTCTTT
CDR3: CASSSIRGGNTEAFF
V: TRBV2
D: -
size: once
J: TRBJ1-1

DNA: TGCGCCAGCAGCCTTGTCAACGGAGGACTTCATTATGAGCAGTTCTTC
CDR3: CASSLVNGGLHYEQFF
V: TRBV4-3
D: -
size: -
J: TRBJ2-1

DNA: TGTGCCAGCAGCTTAGCCGGACAGCCGAACACTGAAGCTTTCTTT
CDR3: CASSLAGQPNTEAFF
V: TRBV7-3
D: -
size: -
J: TRBJ1-1

DNA: TGTGCCAGCAGCACTTCCACAGGGGCCGCTATGCCCTACGAGCAGTACTTC
CDR3: CASSTSTGAAMPYEQYF
V: TRBV5-4
D: TRBD1
size: -
J: TRBJ2-7

DNA: TGTGCCAGTCGCCCGACAGGGGGCAGAGGCTACACCTTC
CDR3: CASRPTGGRGYTF
V: TRBV27
D: TRBD1
size: once
J: TRBJ1-2

DNA: TGTGCCAGCAGCTTAGGGCCGGGGGGCGTCGAGCAGTACTTC
CDR3: CASSLGPGGVEQYF
V: TRBV7-2
D: -
size: -
J: TRBJ2-7

DNA: TGTGCCAGCAAAGCCGAGCGCTCCTTACACTTC
CDR3: CASKAERSLHF
V: TRBV6-6
D: -
size: -
J: TRBJ2-4

DNA: TGTGCCAGCAGTGTACAGGGGGCTTTCCAGCCCCAGCATTTT
CDR3: CASSVQGAFQPQHF
V: TRBV28
D: TRBD1
size: -
J: TRBJ1-5

DNA: TGTGCCAGCAGCAGACTAAGGGGGTACGAGCAGTACTTC
CDR3: CASSRLRGYEQYF
V: TRBV7-2
D: -
size: -
J: TRBJ2-7